The 24 T cell receptor beta chains reported below all come from one sample, sequenced in a study of identical twins. TCRdb re-analysed the 5' RACE reads in MiXCR, keeping a single row per CDR3 protein. The sample carries 1,800,000 or so distinct CDR3 sequences, roughly 35% recorded once. Sequenced input: cord blood. The receptors were sampled from a newborn girl in good health.

This clonotype was observed a few times. This chain links TRBV7-8 with TRBJ1-2; D uncertain. The CDR3 has 13 amino acids. In germline, CDR1 is SGHVS, CDR2 FQNEAQ. Trimming shortened V by 4 bases and J by 3 bases, and 9 bases separated the two germline ends. In nucleotides, the CDR3 is TGTGCCAGCAGCTCCCGGGCCCACTATGGCTACACCTTC. This translates into CASSSRAHYGYTF.

CDR3 region: CASSLRVSYEQFF. Here the CDR3 DNA reads TGTGCCAGCAGTTTAAGGGTGTCCTACGAGCAGTTCTTC. The chain joins TRBV12-3 or TRBV12-4 to TRBJ2-1; no definite D call. The V end lost 2 bases, the J end lost 10 bases, and 12 bases lay between the germline ends. The CDR3 runs 13 residues.

This clonotype appeared a single time. The junction departs from the called germline gene at one end, perhaps through a read error. The gene calls are TRBV20-1 and TRBJ2-1, with D possibly TRBD1 on 5 matching bases. Germline values: CDR1 DFQATT, CDR2 SNEGSKA (reference sequence). This CDR3 contains 12 residues. CDR3 in amino acids: CSARVWGNERFF. The CDR3 region has the DNA TGCAGTGCTAGAGTTTGGGGCAATGAGCGGTTCTTC.

This clonotype showed up just once. Sequence at one end of the junction differs from germline and may be a read error. This chain uses TRBV5-6 with TRBJ1-5; tentatively, D is TRBD1 (5 bases). This CDR3 has 14 residues. Looked up from germline, CDR1 is SGHDT and CDR2 is YYEEEE. The CDR3 region has the DNA TGTGCCAGCAGCCGGGGCATTAGCAATCAGCCCCACCATTTT. Translated, it gives CASSRGISNQPHHF.

The genes are TRBV11-2 and TRBJ2-5, with D perhaps matching TRBD1 (5 bases). The CDR3 sequence is 15 residues long. CDR1 and CDR2 (germline): SGHAT, FQNNGV. The V end was cut by 0 bases, the J end by 1 base, with 9 bases between. The CDR3 region has the DNA TGTGCCAGCAGCTTAGACGCAGGGCCCCAAGAGACCCAGTACTTC. Protein: CASSLDAGPQETQYF.

CDR3 in amino acids: CSASKGDSNQPQHF. The CDR3 nucleotides are TGCAGTGCCTCGAAGGGGGACAGCAATCAGCCCCAGCATTTT. V gene TRBV20-1 combines with J gene TRBJ1-5; D is perhaps TRBD1 (6 bases). CDR3 size: 14 residues. The germline V gene encodes CDR1 DFQATT and CDR2 SNEGSKA (reference sequence). The V gene lost 6 bases and the J gene lost 1 base, with 13 bases spanning the gap.

Notes on this clonotype: At one boundary the junction diverges from the germline segment, which might be a read error. The chain combines TRBV7-2 with TRBJ1-2, with D unclear. Germline CDR1 SGHTA, CDR2 FQGNSA. CDR3 size: 17 residues. The CDR3 sequence is CASSLGTSGLASYGNTF. CDR3 DNA: TGTGCCAGCAGCTTAGGAACCTCAGGTCTTGCTTCCTATGGCAACACCTTC.

The gene calls are TRBV10-3 and TRBJ2-4; a weak D match, TRBD1 (6 bases). TRBJ2-7 explains the end of the DNA better; the J call may be wrong. The germline CDR1 and CDR2 sequences are ENHRY and SYGVKD. This CDR3 has 11 amino acids. The CDR3 sequence is CAISDRGEQYF. The CDR3 DNA sequence: TGTGCCATCAGTGACAGGGGCGAGCAGTACTTC.

Of note for this clonotype: This CDR3 fails to terminate in the conserved phenylalanine or tryptophan, so it likely reflects a read error. The CDR3 sequence: CASSLEGLAYEQYY. The CDR3, as DNA: TGTGCCAGCAGCTTGGAGGGACTAGCCTACGAGCAGTACTAC. The chain couples TRBV5-6 to TRBJ2-5; 8 nucleotides match TRBD2. Matching the DNA end better, TRBJ2-7 makes the J call doubtful. Per the germline V gene, CDR1 is SGHDT and CDR2 is YYEEEE. The CDR3 spans 14 residues.

In regard to this clonotype: A much larger clone differs from this one at a single base, so this may be a read error. The CDR3 sequence: CSVSRDYGFTF. CDR3 coding DNA: TGCAGCGTCTCGCGGGACTATGGCTTCACCTTC. The V gene is TRBV29-1, the J gene TRBJ1-2; TRBD1 might be the D (5 bases). This CDR3 has 11 residues. Germline V CDR1 and CDR2: SQVTM, ANQGSEA.

The chain carries TRBV20-1 and TRBJ2-3, with TRBD2 matching 16 bases. The trim removed 5 bases at V and 4 bases at J, leaving 6 bases unmatched. CDR3 length: 16 residues. Germline V gene data show CDR1 as DFQATT and CDR2 as SNEGSKA (reference sequence). The CDR3 region is CSAGTSGRVGADTQYF. The CDR3 DNA reads as TGCAGTGCTGGGACTAGCGGGAGGGTCGGGGCAGATACGCAGTATTTT.

This clonotype was found a few times. A much more abundant neighbour one base away suggests this may be a read error. V is TRBV28 and J is TRBJ2-7; D unclear. The V and J ends lost 10 bases and 0 bases respectively, with 7 bases between them. CDR1 MDHEN and CDR2 SYDVKM come from the germline V gene. CDR3 length: 11 amino acids. The DNA for the CDR3 is TGTGCCATCTGGGACTCCTACGAGCAGTACTTC. Translating it yields CAIWDSYEQYF.

In its sample, this clonotype was seen a few times. This sequence joins TRBV11-3 and TRBJ2-1; D is unclear. Trimming removed 4 bases at V and 5 bases at J, with 9 bases between. This CDR3 comprises 13 residues. Germline lookup yields CDR1 SGHNT and CDR2 YENEEA. CDR3 nucleotides: TGTGCCAGCAGCTCCCCCTGGAACAATGAGCAGTTCTTC. This sequence encodes CASSSPWNNEQFF.

This clonotype came up a few times. This sequence joins TRBV11-2 and TRBJ1-2, with D tentatively TRBD1 (5 bases). This CDR3 spans 13 amino acids. V shed 6 bases and J shed 3 bases, with 11 bases lying between them. Germline CDR1 and CDR2: SGHAT and FQNNGV. The CDR3 loop is CASSPTADYGYTF. The CDR3 nucleotides read TGTGCCAGCAGTCCGACAGCCGACTATGGCTACACCTTC.

V is TRBV20-1 and J is TRBJ2-4; the D gene is possibly TRBD2 (5 bases). The germline V and J ends were trimmed by 0 bases and 0 bases, with 21 bases remaining between them. The CDR3 runs to 19 residues. The germline CDR1 and CDR2 sequences are DFQATT and SNEGSKA (reference sequence). The CDR3: CSARDVVLEPGLAKNIQYF. CDR3 nucleotide sequence: TGCAGTGCTAGAGATGTAGTTCTCGAACCGGGATTAGCCAAAAACATTCAGTACTTC.

The table lists this clonotype with a count of one. The rearrangement joins TRBV2 to TRBJ1-5; maybe TRBD1 (6 bases). V was clipped by 6 bases and J by 3 bases, with 27 bases between them. The CDR3 runs 19 residues. CDR1 SNHLY and CDR2 FYNNEI come from the germline V gene. The CDR3 reads CASRIPTGLEAGANQPQHF. The CDR3 bases are TGTGCCAGCAGAATCCCAACAGGGTTAGAAGCTGGAGCCAATCAGCCCCAGCATTTT.

In its sample, this clonotype was seen many times. This chain connects TRBV2 to TRBJ2-7; D is possibly TRBD1 or TRBD2 (6 bases each). The CDR3 covers 14 residues. CDR1 is SNHLY, CDR2 FYNNEI, per germline. V was shortened by 5 bases and J by 3 bases, with 14 bases between the two germline ends. CDR3 protein: CASSLTGGDYEQYF. CDR3 DNA sequence: TGTGCCAGCAGTCTGACAGGAGGGGACTACGAGCAGTACTTC. Full variable domain (missing parts from reference TRBV2 and TRBJ2-7): EPEVTQTPSHQVTQMGQEVILRCVPISNHLYFYWYRQILGQKVEFLVSFYNNEISEKSEIFDDQFSVERPDGSNFTLKIRSTKLEDSAMYFCASSLTGGDYEQYFGPGTRLTVT.

The V and J genes are TRBV11-1 and TRBJ2-5; D is possibly TRBD2 (6 bases). The germline V and J ends were trimmed by 5 bases and 14 bases, with 18 bases remaining between them. The length of the CDR3 is 12 residues. Germline CDR1 SGHAT, CDR2 FQDESV (reference sequence). The CDR3 spells CASSRRRGEHYF. The CDR3 nucleotides read TGTGCCAGCAGCCGAAGGAGGGGTGAGCACTACTTC.

The chain joins TRBV20-1 to TRBJ1-2; D is unclear. V was cut by 3 bases and J by 5 bases, with 13 bases left in between. The CDR3 runs 13 residues. Germline V gene lookup returns CDR1 DFQATT and CDR2 SNEGSKA (reference sequence). The CDR3 loop is CSASIRNPYGYTF. In DNA form, the CDR3 reads TGCAGTGCTAGTATACGGAACCCTTATGGCTACACCTTC.

In DNA, the CDR3 is TGTGCCAGCAGTTTCGGACAGACCACTGGCTACACCTTC. This translates into CASSFGQTTGYTF. The chain links TRBV27 to TRBJ1-2; tentatively, D is TRBD1 (6 bases). The germline V gene encodes CDR1 MNHEY and CDR2 SMNVEV (reference sequence). V lost 3 bases and J 7 bases, leaving 12 bases between the germline ends. This CDR3 has 13 amino acids.

This chain connects TRBV20-1 to TRBJ1-4; weak D call: TRBD1 (5 bases). Germline V gives CDR1 DFQATT, CDR2 SNEGSKA (reference sequence). The CDR3 contains 16 residues. V lost 0 bases to trimming and J lost 5 bases, with 16 bases between them. CDR3 in amino acids: CSARDLPQARNEKLFF. The CDR3 region has the DNA TGCAGTGCTAGAGATCTCCCACAGGCTCGGAATGAAAAACTGTTTTTT.

J is TRBJ2-1 and V is TRBV20-1; 10 nucleotides line up with TRBD2. V was clipped by 6 bases and J by 4 bases; unmatched bases: 6. CDR3 length: 14 amino acids. Germline V gene data show CDR1 as DFQATT and CDR2 as SNEGSKA (reference sequence). The CDR3 region is CSASGRAHYNEQFF. For the CDR3, the DNA is TGCAGTGCCAGCGGGAGGGCTCATTACAATGAGCAGTTCTTC.

This clonotype has more than one count but fewer than ten. The chain links TRBV11-2 to TRBJ2-1; D is unclear. The germline V gene encodes CDR1 SGHAT and CDR2 FQNNGV. The CDR3 sequence is 12 residues long. V lost 6 bases to trimming and J lost 5 bases, with 8 bases between them. CDR3 region: CASSGRHNEQFF. CDR3 nucleotide sequence: TGTGCCAGCAGTGGGCGCCACAATGAGCAGTTCTTC.

This clonotype was seen a few times. The chain couples TRBV7-8 to TRBJ2-1; the D gene is possibly TRBD2 (6 bases). The ends were cut back, 3 bases at V and 4 bases at J, with 13 bases in the middle. The CDR3 is made up of 15 amino acids. Per the germline V gene, CDR1 is SGHVS and CDR2 is FQNEAQ. The CDR3 here is CASSFDAGPYNEQFF. The CDR3 DNA is TGTGCCAGCAGCTTTGACGCGGGACCATACAATGAGCAGTTCTTC.